This T cell receptor beta chain was captured by sequencing in a study of T cell repertoires in cytomegalovirus infection. Study background: Public TCR beta signatures provided an indication of both CMV infection and a matching HLA type. Study-wide results and limits: Cumulative public TCR beta family frequency identified CMV carriers with the relevant HLA. HLA-C-restricted CMV-specific TCR beta clonotypes were dominant in the ex vivo response.

The V end was cut by 3 bases, the J end by 4 bases, with 9 bases between. The CDR3 sequence is 13 residues long. On this clonotype: Its antigen is currently unknown.

Each CDR3 protein gets one entry after TCRdb re-called the reads with MiXCR. This sample has about 130,000 distinct CDR3 sequences, with about 24% found just once. This rearrangement joins TRBV12-3 or TRBV12-4 to TRBJ1-1; TRBD1 might be the D (5 bases). This receptor was obtained from a human donor in good health (CMV status not recorded). Some clones in this sample may be carry-over from other donors' samples. Sequenced: PBMCs, sequenced either directly or after in vitro stimulation (not recorded which). DNA of the CDR3: TGTGCCAGCAGTTTTAGGGGAGGCACTGAAGCTTTCTTT. As protein: CASSFRGGTEAFF.